The 26 T cell receptor beta chains below all came from one sample that was sequenced in a study of technical replicates of blood from a handful of donors. Sequenced by immunoSEQ multiplex PCR; TCRdb stores in-frame clones only, minus some. Here the sample spans 75,000 to 95,000 clones, around 95% being singletons. The sample was T cells isolated from PBMCs. These receptors all stem from a human donor in good health.

CDR3 amino acids: CASSIRRRLAVYNEQFF. The DNA of the CDR3 is TGTGCCAGTAGTATAAGGCGACGCCTAGCCGTCTACAATGAGCAGTTCTTC. The chain employs TRBV19 and TRBJ2-1, with D possibly matching TRBD2 (5 bases). CDR1 is LNHDA, CDR2 SQIVND, per germline (reference sequence). The CDR3 is 17 amino acids. Trimming removed 2 bases at V and 3 bases at J, with 17 bases between.

The chain joins TRBV5-1 to TRBJ2-1; 10 bases fit TRBD2. Trimming cost V 2 bases and J 8 bases; bases outside gene matches: 13. CDR1 and CDR2 from the germline V gene are SGHRS and YFSETQ. CDR3 length: 17 amino acids. In nucleotides, the CDR3 is TGCGCCAGCAGCTTCCCTCTAGCGGGGGTCGGAGGCTATGAGCAGTTCTTC. This encodes CASSFPLAGVGGYEQFF.

The J gene is TRBJ2-2, the V gene TRBV9, with D possibly matching TRBD2 (6 bases). From germline, CDR1 is SGDLS and CDR2 YYNGEE. V shed 0 bases and J shed 2 bases, with 11 bases lying between them. The CDR3 spans 16 residues. The CDR3 is CASSVGRDANTGELFF. The DNA of the CDR3 is TGTGCCAGCAGCGTAGGGCGGGACGCAAACACCGGGGAGCTGTTTTTT.

The chain has TRBV5-1 and TRBJ2-7; possible D gene TRBD1, 6 bases. V was clipped by 1 base and J by 5 bases, with 16 bases between them. The CDR3 loop spans 15 amino acids. Germline assignment: CDR1 SGHRS and CDR2 YFSETQ. The CDR3 DNA is TGCGCCAGCAGCTTGAGTCCAGGGGTACAACACGAGCAGTACTTC. It encodes CASSLSPGVQHEQYF.

The chain employs TRBV6-6 and TRBJ2-7; 8 bases are shared with TRBD1. CDR1 is MNHNY and CDR2 is SVGAGI in the germline V gene (reference sequence). The CDR3 loop spans 14 amino acids. The V gene end was trimmed by 7 bases and the J gene end by 4 bases; junction bases not matched to a gene: 9. CDR3 in DNA: TGTGCCAGCAAGAAAGGACAGGGCGGTTACGAGCAGTACTTC. Translated: CASKKGQGGYEQYF.

This clone occurred a few times. The chain carries TRBV12-2 and TRBJ2-5; TRBD2 reflects the table's D call only, with no check against the DNA. TRBV12-2 is a pseudogene locus. CDR3 size: 14 residues. The CDR3 nucleotides are TGTGCAAGTCGCCAGCGGGACGATCAAGAGACCCAGTACTTC. Translation gives CASRQRDDQETQYF.

The chain is built from TRBV2 and TRBJ2-7; weak D call: TRBD2 (5 bases). This CDR3 contains 14 residues. Germline CDR1 SNHLY, CDR2 FYNNEI. Trimming removed 5 bases at V and 2 bases at J, with 13 bases between. CDR3 region: CASSPTSPPYEQYF. CDR3 bases: TGTGCCAGCAGTCCCACTAGTCCTCCCTACGAGCAGTACTTC. Drawing the rest from reference TRBV2 and TRBJ2-7, the complete variable domain is EPEVTQTPSHQVTQMGQEVILRCVPISNHLYFYWYRQILGQKVEFLVSFYNNEISEKSEIFDDQFSVERPDGSNFTLKIRSTKLEDSAMYFCASSPTSPPYEQYFGPGTRLTVT.

The gene calls are TRBV29-1 and TRBJ1-2, with a weak D call TRBD1 (5 bases). Germline V gives CDR1 SQVTM, CDR2 ANQGSEA. V was cut by 1 base and J by 3 bases, with 18 bases left in between. CDR3 length: 16 residues. CDR3 coding DNA: TGCAGCGTTGAAGGGGATACTTCTCGGGGGGACTATGGCTACACCTTC. Its translation is CSVEGDTSRGDYGYTF.

The CDR3 reads CASRPDRGNPYEQYF. The CDR3 DNA sequence: TGTGCCAGCAGGCCGGACAGGGGAAACCCCTACGAGCAGTACTTC. The genes are TRBV7-9 and TRBJ2-7; 9 nucleotides match TRBD1. This CDR3 is 15 amino acids long. The V gene's germline CDR1 is SEHNR and CDR2 FQNEAQ (reference sequence). Trimming at V came to 6 bases and at J to 2 bases, leaving 8 bases not matched to a gene.

V is TRBV7-9 and J is TRBJ1-1; D is uncertain. The CDR3 sequence is 14 residues long. V lost 1 base, J lost 1 base, and 7 bases lay in between. Looked up from germline, CDR1 is SEHNR and CDR2 is FQNEAQ (reference sequence). For the CDR3, the DNA is TGTGCCAGCAGCTTAGGTCAGGAGAACACTGAAGCTTTCTTT. It codes for CASSLGQENTEAFF. The variable domain in full, with the rest retrieved from reference TRBV7-9 and TRBJ1-1, is DTGVSQNPRHKITKRGQNVTFRCDPISEHNRLYWYRQTLGQGPEFLTYFQNEAQLEKSRLLSDRFSAERPKGSFSTLEIQRTEQGDSAMYLCASSLGQENTEAFFGQGTRLTVV.

In DNA form, the CDR3 reads TGTGCCAGTAGTAAAGGACTAGCGGGAACCTGGGGGGGGTACCAAGAGACCCAGTACTTC. Translating gives CASSKGLAGTWGGYQETQYF. The chain carries TRBV19 and TRBJ2-5; 12 bases align to TRBD2. This CDR3 comprises 20 residues. Germline V gene lookup returns CDR1 LNHDA and CDR2 SQIVND (reference sequence). V gave up 4 bases and J gave up 0 bases; unmatched junction bases: 15.

This clone is categorized as medium-sized (0.01 to 0.1%). The chain carries TRBV27 and TRBJ1-6; D may be TRBD1 (5 bases). There are 14 residues in the CDR3. Trimming cost V 5 bases and J 9 bases, with 14 bases left between them. Looked up from germline, CDR1 is MNHEY and CDR2 is SMNVEV (reference sequence). CDR3 sequence: CASSPTGVPSPLHF. The CDR3, as DNA: TGTGCCAGCAGTCCCACAGGCGTTCCTTCACCCCTCCACTTT.

DNA of the CDR3: TGCGCCAGCAGCTCCACAGGGAACAAAAACATTCAGTACTTC. This encodes CASSSTGNKNIQYF. This chain links TRBV5-1 with TRBJ2-4, with D maybe TRBD1 (6 bases). The V end was cut by 3 bases, the J end by 3 bases, with 10 bases between. From germline, CDR1 is SGHRS and CDR2 YFSETQ. The CDR3 has 14 residues.

The chain carries TRBV5-1 and TRBJ1-4; 9 bases align to TRBD1. CDR1 and CDR2 (germline): SGHRS, YFSETQ. Germline trimming cut 4 bases from V and 1 base from J; bases unmatched to any gene: 5. The CDR3 covers 16 residues. CDR3 in DNA: TGCGCCAGCAGCCCTGGGACAGGGATAACTAATGAAAAACTGTTTTTT. Translating it yields CASSPGTGITNEKLFF. Combining the CDR3 with reference TRBV5-1 and TRBJ1-4 gives the whole variable domain KAGVTQTPRYLIKTRGQQVTLSCSPISGHRSVSWYQQTPGQGLQFLFEYFSETQRNKGNFPGRFSGRQFSNSRSEMNVSTLELGDSALYLCASSPGTGITNEKLFFGSGTQLSVL.

This chain links TRBV11-2 with TRBJ2-7; D uncertain. The V end lost 1 base, the J end lost 3 bases, and 7 bases lay between the germline ends. CDR1 is SGHAT and CDR2 is FQNNGV in the germline V gene. This CDR3 spans 13 amino acids. The CDR3 nucleotides are TGTGCCAGCAGCTTAGCCCCAGACTACGAGCAGTACTTC. This codes for CASSLAPDYEQYF.

V gene TRBV7-9 combines with J gene TRBJ2-4; 8 bases line up with TRBD1. The CDR3 has 14 amino acids. With 5 bases clipped from V and 14 bases from J, the junction kept 14 bases outside the gene matches. Germline CDR1 and CDR2: SEHNR and FQNEAQ (reference sequence). The chain's CDR3 is CASSRADRGFREYF. The CDR3 DNA sequence: TGTGCCAGCAGCCGCGCCGACAGGGGTTTCCGAGAGTACTTC.

V gene TRBV20-1 combines with J gene TRBJ2-5; no reliable D call. The germline V gene encodes CDR1 DFQATT and CDR2 SNEGSKA (reference sequence). Deletions cut 7 bases from V and 1 base from J, with 7 bases between. This CDR3 region has 11 residues. For the CDR3, the DNA is TGCAGTGGAGGAAGCCAAGAGACCCAGTACTTC. This codes for CSGGSQETQYF.

The chain recombines TRBV6-1 with TRBJ2-1; D might be TRBD2 (5 bases). V gave up 7 bases and J gave up 3 bases, with 10 bases separating them. Per the germline V gene, CDR1 is MNHNS and CDR2 is SASEGT. The CDR3 contains 13 residues. The CDR3 spells CASISGRYNEQFF. CDR3 DNA: TGTGCCAGCATAAGCGGTCGCTACAATGAGCAGTTCTTC.

The chain joins TRBV25-1 to TRBJ2-7; no clear D. In germline, CDR1 is MGHDK, CDR2 SYGVNS. Trimming left V 7 bases short and J 4 bases short, with 11 bases between. This CDR3 region has 12 residues. This CDR3 is CASTGQAYEQYF. In DNA, the CDR3 is TGTGCCAGCACAGGCCAAGCATACGAGCAGTACTTC.

The rearrangement links TRBV5-5 to TRBJ2-7; weak D call: TRBD2 (5 bases). Between the trimmed V and J ends, which lost 4 bases and 6 bases, there was a span of 17 bases. The CDR3 is 14 amino acids. Germline loops: CDR1 SGHKS, CDR2 YYEKEE (reference sequence). In nucleotides, the CDR3 is TGTGCCAGCAGCACGGACCCGCTAGGAGGCGAGCAGTACTTC. Translation: CASSTDPLGGEQYF.

This chain joins TRBV4-2 and TRBJ2-1; 8 nucleotides agree with TRBD2. CDR1 LGHNA and CDR2 YNFKEQ come from the germline V gene. The length of the CDR3 is 15 residues. The J segment lost 8 bases and the V segment lost 4 bases, leaving 10 bases of the junction unmatched. The CDR3 DNA is TGTGCCAGCAGCCGCGACTGGCGGGGGGTCGATGAGCAGTTCTTC. Translated: CASSRDWRGVDEQFF.

The V call is TRBV10-3, the J call TRBJ2-7; D is possibly TRBD2 (6 bases). Looked up from germline, CDR1 is ENHRY and CDR2 is SYGVKD. CDR3 length: 16 residues. V was clipped by 3 bases and J by 4 bases, with 19 bases between them. CDR3 coding DNA: TGTGCCATCAGTGATGGTAACCGGGACTTCGAATACGAGCAGTACTTC. Translation gives CAISDGNRDFEYEQYF.

This chain joins TRBV2 and TRBJ1-5; D is uncertain. The CDR3 length is 15 residues. Trimming took 3 bases from V and 3 from J, leaving 12 bases between them. In germline, CDR1 is SNHLY, CDR2 FYNNEI. The CDR3 DNA sequence: TGTGCCAGCAGTGAGTTGGGAGACGACAATCAGCCCCAGCATTTT. It encodes CASSELGDDNQPQHF.

The chain has TRBV30 and TRBJ2-1; D remains ambiguous. This CDR3 has 12 residues. V lost 1 base and J 9 bases, leaving 10 bases between the germline ends. In germline, CDR1 is GTSNPN, CDR2 SVGIG (reference sequence). CDR3 nucleotides: TGTGCCTGGAGTGGTATCTACGGTGAGCAGTTCTTC. As protein: CAWSGIYGEQFF. The variable domain in full, with the rest retrieved from reference TRBV30 and TRBJ2-1, is SQTIHQWPATLVQPVGSPLSLECTVEGTSNPNLYWYRQAAGRGLQLLFYSVGIGQISSEVPQNLSASRPQDRQFILSSKKLLLSDSGFYLCAWSGIYGEQFFGPGTRLTVL.

This clone was recorded once. Other DNA sequences in the sample encode the same CDR3. The gene calls are TRBV5-1 and TRBJ2-1; D is possibly TRBD2 (5 bases). The CDR3 loop spans 15 amino acids. Trimming removed 2 bases from V and 0 bases from J, with 9 bases in between. Germline values: CDR1 SGHRS, CDR2 YFSETQ. CDR3: CASSLADSSYNEQFF. As DNA, the CDR3 is TGCGCCAGCAGCTTAGCGGATAGCTCCTACAATGAGCAGTTCTTC.

This sequence joins TRBV6-5 and TRBJ2-7; the match to TRBD2 covers 9 bases. J lost 7 bases, V lost 4 bases, and 11 bases had no gene match. The germline V gene encodes CDR1 MNHEY and CDR2 SVGAGI. The CDR3 spans 15 residues. This CDR3 reads CASSSLTSGAGEQYF. In DNA, the CDR3 is TGTGCCAGCAGTTCCCTGACTAGCGGTGCGGGAGAGCAGTACTTC.